This T cell receptor (beta chain) was recovered during a study of response to subunit inactivated influenza vaccine. Overall study results and limits: New T cells are recruited in small numbers by each seasonal influenza vaccination, according to the authors' suggestion.

Of note for this clonotype: No antigen is known for it.

V lost 1 base and J lost 3, with 13 bases in between. The CDR3 totals 15 residues. TCRdb fed the RT-PCR reads into MiXCR, producing one record per CDR3 protein. The sample yields around 200,000 distinct CDR3 sequences, about 9% seen once. The V call is TRBV12-3 or TRBV12-4, the J call TRBJ2-7, with no clear D. Source: non-naive T cells sorted from PBMCs, taken on the day of vaccination. The receptor comes from a man aged 45-65 years who received an inactivated influenza vaccine. As DNA, the CDR3 is TGTGCCAGCAGTTTAGGTCGGCACAGCTACTACGAGCAGTACTTC. Amino acid sequence: CASSLGRHSYYEQYF.